Each of the 2 T cell receptor beta chains below was sequenced from the same sample in a study of T cell changes during pregnancy in multiple sclerosis. Sequencing used immunoSEQ multiplex PCR; TCRdb keeps in-frame clones, though not all of them. The sample shows 55,000 to 85,000 clones, around 90% of them seen only once. Sequencing was performed on CD4+ T cells from peripheral blood mononuclear cells, taken after pregnancy. These receptor sequences come from a female donor with multiple sclerosis, enrolled in a pregnancy study.

The chain couples TRBV4-1 to TRBJ2-3, with TRBD2 matching 12 bases. The germline gives CDR1 MGHRA, CDR2 YSYEKL. Trimming took 4 bases from V and 4 from J; bases not matched to a gene: 18. The CDR3 extends over 20 amino acids. CDR3 in amino acids: CASSLYIGTETSGGPDTQYF. In DNA, the CDR3 is TGCGCCAGCAGCCTATACATCGGGACAGAGACTAGCGGGGGTCCAGATACGCAGTATTTT.

The chain joins TRBV5-1 to TRBJ2-1; TRBD2 matches at 11 bases. This CDR3 has 17 residues. The germline CDR1 and CDR2 sequences are SGHRS and YFSETQ. Losses at the gene ends were 0 bases for V and 4 bases for J; bases not matched to a gene: 6. The CDR3 protein is CASSLGIAGGRYNEQFF. The CDR3 DNA follows: TGCGCCAGCAGCTTGGGGATAGCGGGGGGGAGGTACAATGAGCAGTTCTTC.